A single count supports the clone carrying this T cell receptor (beta chain). This sample was included in a study of blood T cell repertoires in COVID-19. The V gene's germline CDR1 is SGHRS and CDR2 YFSETQ. This CDR3 has 15 residues. The germline V and J ends were trimmed by 2 bases and 0 bases, with 8 bases remaining between them. Profiling relied on immunoSEQ multiplex PCR, and the TCRdb table lists in-frame clones only, not all of them. The data contain 9,100 or so clones, 70% to 90% of them singletons. What was sequenced was peripheral blood. The TCR originated in a human donor with active COVID-19. The donor label of this sample is uncertain. The V gene is TRBV5-1, the J gene TRBJ1-4; TRBD1 might be the D (5 bases). The CDR3 loop is CASSFSTATNEKLFF. In nucleotides, the CDR3 is TGCGCCAGCAGCTTTTCGACAGCAACTAATGAAAAACTGTTTTTT.